This T cell receptor (beta chain) was found in a study of monozygotic twins with inflammatory bowel disease (dated by TCRdb to between 2018 and 2020). With regard to the full study: The complete study included approximately 28 monozygotic twin pairs: 19 IBD-discordant Danish pairs and nine German pairs, of which four were IBD-concordant and five were IBD-discordant. Each individual had, on average, about 151 000 unique TCRalpha sequences and 181 000 unique TCRbeta sequences available for analysis. Disease-associated traits were sought mainly through comparisons between IBD patients and their genetically identical healthy co-twins within discordant pairs.

Library construction relied on 5' RACE. Each TCR library was prepared from roughly 3,800 ng of total RNA. cDNA was synthesized with SMARTScribe reverse transcriptase in eight separate reactions per sample. During cDNA synthesis, template switching introduced unique molecular identifiers that contained a 6-nucleotide sample barcode. TCRalpha and TCRbeta cDNA was amplified by two nested PCRs of approximately 16 and 10 cycles, with bead purification after each PCR. Before amplification, the cDNA was treated with uracil DNA-glycosylase and purified using the QIAquick PCR purification kit. The second PCR added Illumina TruSeq-compatible adapters along with sample-specific barcodes. Library quality and concentration were checked on TapeStation and Qubit, and libraries were pooled at around 5 ng each. Sequencing of pooled libraries was carried out on an Illumina HiSeq2500 single-index Rapid Run using 2 x 100 bp reads and custom sequencing primers. On the study's bioinformatics: MiGEC version 1.2.6 was used for UMI-based consensus assembly to correct PCR and sequencing errors. MiXCR version 2.1.1 handled V(D)J alignment, clonotype assembly and CDR3 extraction. To normalise gene usage, clonotype sharing and MAIT/NKT TCR abundance, the analysis used the top 1000, 10 000 and 20 000 clonotypes per sample. After downsampling to 27 000 UMIs, diversity was calculated as the inverse Simpson index using the vegan R package. Paired Mann-Whitney U tests on discordant twin pairs were used, with Benjamini-Hochberg multiple-testing correction. Based on TCRdb reprocessing of the reads, there is one entry per CDR3 protein sequence, and DNA is missing. These V and J calls are TCRdb output, not the study's own analysis. The sample's own table lists 160,000 or so distinct CDR3 sequences. The top ten clonotypes cover 2% to 3% of the sample.

An approximately 2.5 ml peripheral blood sample was drawn into PAXgene tubes per donor and stored at -80°C. Without any T cell sorting, total RNA was extracted from whole blood using the PAXgene blood miRNA kit on an automated QIAcube. Peripheral blood from monozygotic twin pairs concordant or discordant for inflammatory bowel disease was subjected to deep TCRalpha and TCRbeta repertoire profiling with unique molecular barcoding. Smoking habits were recorded for all twin pairs, and individuals were classified as current, former or never smokers. CDR1 and CDR2 were assigned from the germline V gene as LGHNT and FRNRAP. Measured from the cysteine to the phenylalanine, the CDR3 is 16 residues long. No DNA is recorded. Concerning this clonotype: Its antigen target is currently unknown.

Results and caveats for the whole study, not just this receptor: Concordant and discordant twins showed no difference in repertoire similarity, possibly because of limited statistical power. Compared with healthy twins, IBD patients had fewer clonotypes in common with other individuals, a difference most pronounced in patients showing signs of disease activity. No single strong signal or clonotype linked to IBD turned up in the results, so the idea that one exists was not supported. Background noise and inter-individual variability may have been introduced into the repertoires by the differing immunosuppressive treatments among patients. A decrease in TCRbeta repertoire diversity, as measured by inverse Simpson index, was observed in IBD patients compared with their healthy co-twins. Distinction between different T cell subtypes could not be achieved in the analysis.

The chain is made from TRBV12-5 and TRBJ2-7; lacking DNA, the TRBD1 call made by TCRdb goes unchecked. Sequencing used blood. The TCR originated in a human donor with ulcerative colitis or Crohn's disease, or a healthy co-twin of an affected twin (not recorded which). The encoded CDR3 is CASGTHMGVTAYEQYF.